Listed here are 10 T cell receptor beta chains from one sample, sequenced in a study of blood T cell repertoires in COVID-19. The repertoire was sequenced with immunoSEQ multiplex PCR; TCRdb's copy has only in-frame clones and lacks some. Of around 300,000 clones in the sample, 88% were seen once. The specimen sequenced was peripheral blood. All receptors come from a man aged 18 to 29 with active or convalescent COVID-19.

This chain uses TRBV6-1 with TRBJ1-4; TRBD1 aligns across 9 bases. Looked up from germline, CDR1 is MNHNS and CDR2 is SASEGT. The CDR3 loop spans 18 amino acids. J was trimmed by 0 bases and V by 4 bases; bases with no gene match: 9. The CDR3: CASSGRAGTGTTNEKLFF. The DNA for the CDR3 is TGTGCCAGCAGTGGGCGCGCCGGGACAGGGACAACTAATGAAAAACTGTTTTTT.

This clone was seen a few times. CDR3 protein: CASSQGGEQFF. Here the CDR3 DNA reads TGTGCCAGCAGCCAAGGAGGAGAGCAGTTCTTC. The rearrangement links TRBV14 to TRBJ2-1; no clear D gene. CDR1 and CDR2 from the germline V gene are SGHDN and FVKESK. The CDR3 sequence is 11 residues long. Trimming took 1 base from V and 10 from J, leaving 5 bases between them.

The CDR3 sequence: CASSVRGESEKLFF. Here the CDR3 DNA reads TGTGCCAGCAGTGTGCGGGGGGAATCCGAAAAACTGTTTTTT. The chain couples TRBV25-1 to TRBJ1-4, with D possibly being TRBD1 (5 bases). CDR3 length: 14 amino acids. CDR1 MGHDK and CDR2 SYGVNS come from the germline V gene. The ends were cut back, 4 bases at V and 8 bases at J, with 14 bases in the middle.

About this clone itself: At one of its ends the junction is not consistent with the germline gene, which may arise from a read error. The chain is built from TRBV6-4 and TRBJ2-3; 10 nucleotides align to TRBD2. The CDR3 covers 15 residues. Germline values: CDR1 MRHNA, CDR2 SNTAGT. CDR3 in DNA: TGTGCCACCAGTAGCGGGGGGAGCGGCACAGATACGCAGTATTTT. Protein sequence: CATSSGGSGTDTQYF.

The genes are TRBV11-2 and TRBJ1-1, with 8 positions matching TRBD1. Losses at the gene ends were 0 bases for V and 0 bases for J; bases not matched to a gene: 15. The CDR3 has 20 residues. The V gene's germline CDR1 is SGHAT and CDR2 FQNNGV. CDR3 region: CASSLDPDRGTGPMNTEAFF. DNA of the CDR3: TGTGCCAGCAGCTTAGACCCGGACCGTGGGACAGGACCTATGAACACTGAAGCTTTCTTT.

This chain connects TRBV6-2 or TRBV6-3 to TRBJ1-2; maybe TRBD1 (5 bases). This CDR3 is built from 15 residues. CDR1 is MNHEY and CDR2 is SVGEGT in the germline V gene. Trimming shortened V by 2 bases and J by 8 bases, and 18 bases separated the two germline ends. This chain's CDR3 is CASSYRLGTPWGYTF. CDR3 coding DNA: TGTGCCAGCAGTTACCGACTCGGGACTCCCTGGGGCTACACCTTC.

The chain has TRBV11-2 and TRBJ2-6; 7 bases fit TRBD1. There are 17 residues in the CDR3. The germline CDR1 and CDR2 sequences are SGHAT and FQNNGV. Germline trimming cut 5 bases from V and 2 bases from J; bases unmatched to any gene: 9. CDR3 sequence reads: CASSPRQGRAGANVLTF. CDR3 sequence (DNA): TGTGCCAGCAGCCCCCGACAGGGCAGGGCTGGGGCCAACGTCCTGACTTTC.

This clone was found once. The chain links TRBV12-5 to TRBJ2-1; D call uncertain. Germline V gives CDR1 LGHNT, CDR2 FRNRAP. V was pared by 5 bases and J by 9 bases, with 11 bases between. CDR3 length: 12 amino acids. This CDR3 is CASGPGGLEQFF. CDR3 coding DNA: TGTGCTAGTGGTCCAGGTGGGCTTGAGCAGTTCTTC.

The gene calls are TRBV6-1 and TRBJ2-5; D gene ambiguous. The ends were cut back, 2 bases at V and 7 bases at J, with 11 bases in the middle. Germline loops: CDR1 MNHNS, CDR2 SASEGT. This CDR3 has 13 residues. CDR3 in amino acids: CASSELAEATQYF. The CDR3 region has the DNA TGTGCCAGCAGTGAACTGGCTGAGGCGACCCAGTACTTC.

Here the CDR3 DNA reads TGTGCCATCAAAGACTTCCGGGACAGGGTCTACGAGCAGTACTTC. Translating it yields CAIKDFRDRVYEQYF. The chain is built from TRBV10-3 and TRBJ2-7; 9 nucleotides match TRBD1. There are 15 residues in the CDR3. The ends lost 7 bases at V and 3 bases at J; junction bases unmatched: 10. The germline V gene has CDR1 ENHRY and CDR2 SYGVKD.